The 26 T cell receptor beta chains reported below all come from one sample, sequenced in a study of regulatory T cells in long-lasting Graves disease. Documented time point: persistent/refractory GD, antithyroid drugs over 5 years with positive TRAb. RNA from PBMCs was the source of the TCR library. CDR3 regions were amplified by Arm-PCR using iRepertoire HTBI primers to build TCR beta libraries. From the multiplex PCR reads, TCRdb called clonotypes with MiXCR, one entry per CDR3 protein. This sample has approximately 290,000 distinct CDR3 sequences, with 22% found just once. The specimen comprised peripheral blood mononuclear cells (PBMCs), sampled when the disease was refractory, from a patient treated with antithyroid drugs. The receptors were gathered from a female donor with Graves disease.

The chain links TRBV24-1 to TRBJ2-1, with 9 bases identical to TRBD1. This CDR3 has 16 residues. Trimming at V came to 3 bases and at J to 7 bases, leaving 9 bases not matched to a gene. Germline CDR1 and CDR2: KGHDR and SFDVKD. The CDR3 here is CATSDESGTGMNEQFF. The CDR3 DNA reads TGTGCCACCAGTGATGAGTCCGGGACAGGGATGAATGAGCAGTTCTTC.

This clonotype has a count of ten or more. The chain employs TRBV12-3 or TRBV12-4 and TRBJ1-2; possible D gene TRBD1, 5 bases. CDR3 length: 16 residues. Deletions cut 7 bases from V and 8 bases from J, with 26 bases between. The CDR3, as DNA: TGTGCCAGCACGGATGCGGCAGGCAGGGTCTTTGGGGGCTACACCTTC. Its translation: CASTDAAGRVFGGYTF.

This clonotype was counted at least ten times. The chain joins TRBV2 to TRBJ1-1; TRBD1 is a possible D gene (5 bases). CDR3 size: 13 residues. The V end lost 4 bases, the J end lost 4 bases, and 10 bases lay between the germline ends. Germline lookup yields CDR1 SNHLY and CDR2 FYNNEI. The CDR3 region is CASSVGVLTEAFF. CDR3 sequence (DNA): TGTGCCAGCAGTGTGGGGGTCCTCACTGAAGCTTTCTTT.

This clonotype was seen many times. The V call is TRBV30, the J call TRBJ2-7, with a possible D match to TRBD2 (5 bases). V lost 3 bases to trimming and J lost 6 bases, with 12 bases between them. This CDR3 is 12 amino acids long. CDR1 is GTSNPN, CDR2 SVGIG, per germline (reference sequence). The CDR3 here is CAWRGDQSEQYF. The CDR3, as DNA: TGTGCCTGGAGGGGAGATCAGAGCGAGCAGTACTTC.

The chain uses TRBV6-2 or TRBV6-3 and TRBJ1-4; no clear D gene. This CDR3 region has 16 residues. V was pared by 5 bases and J by 0 bases, with 13 bases between. Germline assignment: CDR1 MNHEY and CDR2 SVGEGT. CDR3 nucleotide sequence: TGTGCCAGCAGTACTCCAGAGACCGCAACTAATGAAAAACTGTTTTTT. Amino acid sequence: CASSTPETATNEKLFF.

This clonotype was counted many times. The rearrangement joins TRBV28 to TRBJ1-5, with D unresolved. The CDR3 length is 17 residues. CDR1 is MDHEN, CDR2 SYDVKM, per germline. Trimming shortened V by 5 bases and J by 0 bases, and 17 bases separated the two germline ends. CDR3 loop: CASSPPFGVISNQPQHF. The CDR3 region has the DNA TGTGCCAGCAGTCCCCCTTTTGGAGTGATTAGCAATCAGCCCCAGCATTTT.

The rearrangement links TRBV29-1 to TRBJ2-2, with 8 bases lining up with TRBD2. With 2 bases clipped from V and 7 bases from J, the junction kept 9 bases outside the gene matches. This CDR3 region has 15 residues. Germline CDR1 is SQVTM and CDR2 is ANQGSEA. The DNA for the CDR3 is TGCAGCGTTGAATTGCCCGGGAGGGGTGTCGGGGAGCTGTTTTTT. Translation gives CSVELPGRGVGELFF.

This clonotype was detected many times. V and J are TRBV7-9 and TRBJ1-5; possibly TRBD1 for D (5 bases). Per the germline V gene, CDR1 is SEHNR and CDR2 is FQNEAQ (reference sequence). This CDR3 has 13 residues. The V and J ends lost 5 bases and 5 bases respectively, with 10 bases between them. The CDR3 region has the DNA TGTGCCAGCAGCGGGGACGGGTATCAGCCCCAGCATTTT. This encodes CASSGDGYQPQHF.

The rearrangement uses TRBV7-2 and TRBJ2-7; perhaps TRBD1 as D (5 bases). Germline CDR1 reads SGHTA; CDR2 reads FQGNSA. The CDR3 is 15 residues long. V was clipped by 0 bases and J by 3 bases, with 12 bases between them. This chain's CDR3 is CASSLAQGPGYEQYF. The CDR3 coding sequence is TGTGCCAGCAGCTTAGCCCAGGGTCCTGGCTACGAGCAGTACTTC.

The table lists this clonotype with many counts. CDR3 bases: TGTGCCAGCAGCCAAGCTGGTAGCGGGAGCTTTCAGTACTTC. Translation: CASSQAGSGSFQYF. The J gene is TRBJ2-4, the V gene TRBV14; 9 bases are shared with TRBD2. The CDR3 contains 14 residues. V shed 1 base, J shed 11 bases, and the junction held 6 bases outside the gene matches. Germline V lookup: CDR1 SGHDN, CDR2 FVKESK.

The rearrangement uses TRBV30 and TRBJ1-5; TRBD1 aligns across 8 bases. V shed 2 bases, J shed 6 bases, and the junction held 9 bases outside the gene matches. CDR3 size: 15 residues. Germline V gene data show CDR1 as GTSNPN and CDR2 as SVGIG (reference sequence). The CDR3 region has the DNA TGTGCCTGGAGTCTCGACAGGGGAGTGGGTCAGCCCCAGCATTTT. Its translation: CAWSLDRGVGQPQHF.

The rearrangement uses TRBV19 and TRBJ2-7; TRBD1 aligns across 7 bases. The CDR3 totals 14 residues. CDR1 and CDR2 from the germline V gene are LNHDA and SQIVND (reference sequence). After removal of 4 bases from V and 5 bases from J, the junction contained 8 bases not matched to a gene. This CDR3 reads CASSTPDRPDEQYF. In DNA form, the CDR3 reads TGTGCCAGTAGTACCCCGGACAGGCCCGACGAGCAGTACTTC.

CDR3 amino acids: CASSFTRSEQYF. The CDR3 coding sequence is TGTGCCAGCAGCTTCACGAGAAGCGAGCAGTACTTC. This rearrangement joins TRBV7-9 to TRBJ2-7; D is undetermined. Germline V gene data show CDR1 as SEHNR and CDR2 as FQNEAQ (reference sequence). V was pared by 3 bases and J by 6 bases, with 9 bases between. This CDR3 spans 12 amino acids. Full variable domain (rest looked up from reference TRBV7-9 and TRBJ2-7): DTGVSQNPRHKITKRGQNVTFRCDPISEHNRLYWYRQTLGQGPEFLTYFQNEAQLEKSRLLSDRFSAERPKGSFSTLEIQRTEQGDSAMYLCASSFTRSEQYFGPGTRLTVT.

This clonotype was observed a handful of times. The chain couples TRBV20-1 to TRBJ1-5, with D unresolved. The CDR3 has 12 amino acids. Germline values: CDR1 DFQATT, CDR2 SNEGSKA (reference sequence). The V end was cut by 1 base, the J end by 10 bases, with 11 bases between. CDR3 sequence reads: CSARGPAGPQHF. CDR3 in DNA: TGCAGTGCTAGAGGGCCGGCCGGTCCCCAGCATTTT.

This clonotype has more than one count but fewer than ten. The rearrangement joins TRBV18 to TRBJ1-5; weak D call: TRBD1 (6 bases). CDR1 KGHSH and CDR2 LQKENI come from the germline V gene. V dropped 2 bases and J dropped 0 bases, with 8 bases sitting between them. The CDR3 consists of 15 residues. CDR3 DNA: TGTGCCAGCTCACCAGGGACACTTAGCAATCAGCCCCAGCATTTT. It yields the protein CASSPGTLSNQPQHF.

This clonotype was recorded at least ten times. The V gene is TRBV28, the J gene TRBJ1-4, with 8 bases fitting TRBD1. J lost 2 bases, V lost 4 bases, and 15 bases had no gene match. The V gene's germline CDR1 is MDHEN and CDR2 SYDVKM. The CDR3 is 19 amino acids. In DNA form, the CDR3 reads TGTGCCAGCAGTTCCAGGGGGCTGGTCGATTCTATGACTAATGAAAAACTGTTTTTT. Protein: CASSSRGLVDSMTNEKLFF.

The rearrangement links TRBV7-2 to TRBJ2-6, with 10 bases aligning to TRBD1. Germline CDR1 reads SGHTA; CDR2 reads FQGNSA. The trim removed 4 bases at V and 0 bases at J, leaving 3 bases unmatched. The CDR3 contains 17 residues. The DNA for the CDR3 is TGTGCCAGCAGCTCGGGACAGGGGAGCTCTGGGGCCAACGTCCTGACTTTC. Its translation is CASSSGQGSSGANVLTF.

This clonotype was observed once. This chain connects TRBV10-3 to TRBJ2-2, with D perhaps given as TRBD1 or TRBD2 (5 bases each). V lost 4 bases, J lost 7 bases, and 10 bases lay in between. Germline V gene lookup returns CDR1 ENHRY and CDR2 SYGVKD. CDR3 length equals 13 residues. CDR3 region: CAISGGYNGELFF. CDR3 sequence (DNA): TGTGCCATCAGTGGGGGGTATAACGGGGAGCTGTTTTTT.

The V call is TRBV6-1, the J call TRBJ1-1; D gene uncertain. CDR3 length: 15 amino acids. Per the germline V gene, CDR1 is MNHNS and CDR2 is SASEGT. The germline V and J ends were trimmed by 5 bases and 2 bases, with 15 bases remaining between them. The CDR3 DNA reads as TGTGCCAGCAGTCTCCGCCTGGAGAGAAACACTGAAGCTTTCTTT. Translated, it gives CASSLRLERNTEAFF.

The rearrangement joins TRBV7-2 to TRBJ2-7; 7 bases map to TRBD1. V lost 6 bases and J lost 2; bases outside the gene matches: 10. This CDR3 contains 15 residues. Germline loops: CDR1 SGHTA, CDR2 FQGNSA. CDR3 sequence (DNA): TGTGCCAGCAGTCTAGGACAGGCTATTACCTACGAGCAGTACTTC. Residues: CASSLGQAITYEQYF.

The table lists this clonotype with a few counts. The rearrangement uses TRBV7-2 and TRBJ2-7; TRBD2 aligns across 11 bases. CDR1 and CDR2 (germline): SGHTA, FQGNSA. V lost 5 bases and J lost 2; bases outside the gene matches: 8. The CDR3 totals 16 residues. The CDR3 loop is CASSAGTSGNPYEQYF. The CDR3 nucleotides are TGTGCCAGCAGCGCCGGGACTAGCGGTAATCCCTACGAGCAGTACTTC. Complete variable domain (other parts from reference TRBV7-2 and TRBJ2-7): GAGVSQSPSNKVTEKGKDVELRCDPISGHTALYWYRQSLGQGLEFLIYFQGNSAPDKSGLPSDRFSAERTGGSVSTLTIQRTQQEDSAVYLCASSAGTSGNPYEQYFGPGTRLTVT.

This clonotype has a count of ten or more. The J gene is TRBJ2-7, the V gene TRBV6-1; D gene ambiguous. V was trimmed by 7 bases and J by 2 bases, leaving 12 bases between them. The CDR3 consists of 13 residues. Germline CDR1 is MNHNS and CDR2 is SASEGT. The CDR3 DNA follows: TGTGCCAGCACCCAGGACGTAACCTACGAGCAGTACTTC. The encoded protein is CASTQDVTYEQYF.

This clonotype was counted ten times or more. The rearrangement joins TRBV28 to TRBJ1-4; D unclear. CDR3 length equals 15 residues. Germline V gene lookup returns CDR1 MDHEN and CDR2 SYDVKM. Deletions cut 7 bases from V and 7 bases from J, with 19 bases between. CDR3 in amino acids: CASIREFSLFEKLFF. The CDR3 region has the DNA TGTGCCAGCATTCGGGAGTTTTCCCTCTTTGAAAAACTGTTTTTT.

The gene calls are TRBV15 and TRBJ2-1; 8 bases are a match to TRBD1. CDR3 length: 15 amino acids. The V gene end was trimmed by 4 bases and the J gene end by 7 bases; junction bases not matched to a gene: 9. Germline V gene data show CDR1 as LNHNV and CDR2 as YYDKDF (reference sequence). The CDR3 here is CATSIPGQAVNEQFF. The CDR3 bases are TGTGCCACCAGCATACCGGGACAGGCGGTGAATGAGCAGTTCTTC.

This clonotype appeared many times. The chain employs TRBV20-1 and TRBJ1-6; the D is unclear. V dropped 0 bases and J dropped 7 bases, with 7 bases sitting between them. The germline V gene has CDR1 DFQATT and CDR2 SNEGSKA (reference sequence). This CDR3 comprises 13 residues. CDR3 DNA sequence: TGCAGTGCTAGAGATGGAAGGAATTCACCCCTCCACTTT. This codes for CSARDGRNSPLHF.

This clonotype occurred a few times. This chain joins TRBV7-9 and TRBJ1-6; possibly TRBD1 for D (6 bases). Per the germline V gene, CDR1 is SEHNR and CDR2 is FQNEAQ (reference sequence). V lost 1 base to trimming and J lost 10 bases, with 11 bases between them. This CDR3 has 14 residues. Here the CDR3 reads CASSLDRATSPLHF. The DNA for the CDR3 is TGTGCCAGCAGCTTAGACAGGGCAACGTCACCCCTCCACTTT.